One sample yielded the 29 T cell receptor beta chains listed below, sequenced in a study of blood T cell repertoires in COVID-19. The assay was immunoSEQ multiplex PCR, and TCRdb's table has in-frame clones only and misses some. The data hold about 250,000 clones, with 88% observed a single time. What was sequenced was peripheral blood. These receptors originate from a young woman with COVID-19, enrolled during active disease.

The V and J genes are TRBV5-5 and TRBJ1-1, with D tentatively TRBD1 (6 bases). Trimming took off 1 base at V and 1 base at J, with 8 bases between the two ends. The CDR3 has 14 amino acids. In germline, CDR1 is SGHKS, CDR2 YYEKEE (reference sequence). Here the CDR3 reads CASSLQQGNTEAFF. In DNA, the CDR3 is TGTGCCAGCAGCTTGCAACAGGGGAACACTGAAGCTTTCTTT.

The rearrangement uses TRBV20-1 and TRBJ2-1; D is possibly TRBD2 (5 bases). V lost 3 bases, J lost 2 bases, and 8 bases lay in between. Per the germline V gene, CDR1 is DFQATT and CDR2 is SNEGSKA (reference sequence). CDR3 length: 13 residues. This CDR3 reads CSASSGTYNEQFF. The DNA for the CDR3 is TGCAGTGCTAGTTCGGGAACCTACAATGAGCAGTTCTTC.

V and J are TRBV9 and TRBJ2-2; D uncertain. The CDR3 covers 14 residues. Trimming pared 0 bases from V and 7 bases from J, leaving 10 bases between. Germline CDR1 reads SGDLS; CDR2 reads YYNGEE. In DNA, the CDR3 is TGTGCCAGCAGCGTAGCCCTCGGTGGCGGGGAGCTGTTTTTT. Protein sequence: CASSVALGGGELFF.

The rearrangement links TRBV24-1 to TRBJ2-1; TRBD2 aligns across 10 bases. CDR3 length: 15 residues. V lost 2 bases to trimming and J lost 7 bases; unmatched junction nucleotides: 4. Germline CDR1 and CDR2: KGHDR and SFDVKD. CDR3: CATSDSTSGINEQFF. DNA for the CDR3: TGTGCCACCAGTGATTCCACTAGCGGGATAAATGAGCAGTTCTTC.

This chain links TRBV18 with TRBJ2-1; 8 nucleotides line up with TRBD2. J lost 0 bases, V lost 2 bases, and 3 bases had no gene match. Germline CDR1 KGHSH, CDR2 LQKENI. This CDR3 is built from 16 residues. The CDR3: CASSPYTSGSYNEQFF. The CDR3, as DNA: TGTGCCAGCTCACCATATACTAGCGGCTCCTACAATGAGCAGTTCTTC. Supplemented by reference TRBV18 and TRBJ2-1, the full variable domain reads NAGVMQNPRHLVRRRGQEARLRCSPMKGHSHVYWYRQLPEEGLKFMVYLQKENIIDESGMPKERFSAEFPKEGPSILRIQQVVRGDSAAYFCASSPYTSGSYNEQFFGPGTRLTVL.

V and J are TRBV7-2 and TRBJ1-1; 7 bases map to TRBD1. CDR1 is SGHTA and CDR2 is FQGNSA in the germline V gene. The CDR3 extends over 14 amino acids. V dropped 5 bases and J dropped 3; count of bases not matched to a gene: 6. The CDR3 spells CASSPPGGYTEAFF. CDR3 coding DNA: TGTGCCAGCAGCCCGCCAGGGGGGTACACTGAAGCTTTCTTT.

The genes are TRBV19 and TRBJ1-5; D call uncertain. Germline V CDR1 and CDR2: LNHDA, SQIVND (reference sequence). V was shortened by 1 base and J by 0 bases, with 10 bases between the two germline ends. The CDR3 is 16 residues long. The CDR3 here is CASSIGAIYSNQPQHF. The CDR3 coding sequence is TGTGCCAGTAGTATAGGAGCCATTTATAGCAATCAGCCCCAGCATTTT.

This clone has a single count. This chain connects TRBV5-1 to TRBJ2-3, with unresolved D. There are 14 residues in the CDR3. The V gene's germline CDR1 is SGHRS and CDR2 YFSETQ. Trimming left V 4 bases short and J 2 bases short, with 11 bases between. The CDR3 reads CASSIDKNTDTQYF. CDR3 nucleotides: TGCGCCAGCAGCATAGACAAGAACACAGATACGCAGTATTTT.

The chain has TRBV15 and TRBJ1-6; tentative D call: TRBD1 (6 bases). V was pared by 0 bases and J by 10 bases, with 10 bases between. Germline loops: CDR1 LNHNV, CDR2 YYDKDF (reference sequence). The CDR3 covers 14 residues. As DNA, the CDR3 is TGTGCCACCAGCAGAGATGGGGGCAGGTCACCCCTCCACTTT. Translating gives CATSRDGGRSPLHF.

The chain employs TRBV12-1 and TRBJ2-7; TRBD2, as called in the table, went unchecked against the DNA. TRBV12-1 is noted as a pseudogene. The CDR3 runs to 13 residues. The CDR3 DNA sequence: TGTGCCAGGGTAGCGGGAAGCTCCTACGAGCAGTACGTC. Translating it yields CARVAGSSYEQYV.

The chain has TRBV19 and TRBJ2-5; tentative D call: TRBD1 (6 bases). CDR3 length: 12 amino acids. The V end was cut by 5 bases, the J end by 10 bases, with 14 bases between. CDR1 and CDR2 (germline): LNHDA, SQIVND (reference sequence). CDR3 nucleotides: TGTGCCAGTAGTGCCCACCCAGGGGACCAGTACTTC. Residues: CASSAHPGDQYF.

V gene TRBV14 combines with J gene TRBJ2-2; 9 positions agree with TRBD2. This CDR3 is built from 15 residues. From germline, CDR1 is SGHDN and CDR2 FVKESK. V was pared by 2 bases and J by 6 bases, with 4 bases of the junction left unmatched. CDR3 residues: CASSQLAGGPGELFF. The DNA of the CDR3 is TGTGCCAGCAGCCAATTGGCGGGGGGGCCCGGGGAGCTGTTTTTT. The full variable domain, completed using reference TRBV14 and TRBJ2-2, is EAGVTQFPSHSVIEKGQTVTLRCDPISGHDNLYWYRRVMGKEIKFLLHFVKESKQDESGMPNNRFLAERTGGTYSTLKVQPAELEDSGVYFCASSQLAGGPGELFFGEGSRLTVL.

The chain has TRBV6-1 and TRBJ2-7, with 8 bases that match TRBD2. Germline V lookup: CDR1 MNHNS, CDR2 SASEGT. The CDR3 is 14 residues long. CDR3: CASREEAGVYEQYV. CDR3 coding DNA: TGTGCCAGCAGAGAAGAAGCGGGAGTCTACGAGCAGTACGTC.

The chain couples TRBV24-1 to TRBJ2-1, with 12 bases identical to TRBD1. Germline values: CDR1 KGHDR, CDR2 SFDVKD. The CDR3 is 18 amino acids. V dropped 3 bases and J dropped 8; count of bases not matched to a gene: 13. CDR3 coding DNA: TGTGCCACCAGTGATGAAATCACACCGGGACAGGGGGCTGATGAGCAGTTCTTC. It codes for CATSDEITPGQGADEQFF.

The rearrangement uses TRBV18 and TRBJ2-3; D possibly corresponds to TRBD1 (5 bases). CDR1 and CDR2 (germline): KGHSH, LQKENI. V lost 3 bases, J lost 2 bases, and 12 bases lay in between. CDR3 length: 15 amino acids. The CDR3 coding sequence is TGTGCCAGCTCACCTCGAACAGGTGACACAGATACGCAGTATTTT. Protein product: CASSPRTGDTDTQYF.

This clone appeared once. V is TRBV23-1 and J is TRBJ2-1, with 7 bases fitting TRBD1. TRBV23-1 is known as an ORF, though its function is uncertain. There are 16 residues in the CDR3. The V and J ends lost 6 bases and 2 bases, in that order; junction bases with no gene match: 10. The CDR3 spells CASRATRDSPYNEQFF. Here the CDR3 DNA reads TGCGCCAGCAGAGCGACCCGGGACAGCCCCTACAATGAGCAGTTCTTC.

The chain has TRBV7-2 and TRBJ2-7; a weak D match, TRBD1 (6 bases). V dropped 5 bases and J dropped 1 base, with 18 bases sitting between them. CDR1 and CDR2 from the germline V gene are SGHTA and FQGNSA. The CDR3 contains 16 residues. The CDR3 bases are TGTGCCAGCAGCACCACGCCGGGACAACCATCCTACGAGCAGTACTTC. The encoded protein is CASSTTPGQPSYEQYF.

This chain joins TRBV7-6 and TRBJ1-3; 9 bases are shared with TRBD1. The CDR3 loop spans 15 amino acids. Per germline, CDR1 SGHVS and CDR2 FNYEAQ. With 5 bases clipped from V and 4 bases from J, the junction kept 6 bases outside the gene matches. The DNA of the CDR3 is TGTGCCAGCAGCCCCGGACAGGGGAACGGAAACACCATATATTTT. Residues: CASSPGQGNGNTIYF. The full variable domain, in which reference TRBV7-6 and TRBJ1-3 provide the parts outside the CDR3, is GAGVSQSPRYKVTKRGQDVALRCDPISGHVSLYWYRQALGQGPEFLTYFNYEAQQDKSGLPNDRFSAERPEGSISTLTIQRTEQRDSAMYRCASSPGQGNGNTIYFGEGSWLTVV.

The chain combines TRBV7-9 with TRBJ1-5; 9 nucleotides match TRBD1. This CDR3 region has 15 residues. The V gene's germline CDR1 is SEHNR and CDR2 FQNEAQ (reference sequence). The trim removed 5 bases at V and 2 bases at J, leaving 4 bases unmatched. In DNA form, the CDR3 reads TGTGCCAGCAGCCTGACAGGGGGTCGCAATCAGCCCCAGCATTTT. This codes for CASSLTGGRNQPQHF.

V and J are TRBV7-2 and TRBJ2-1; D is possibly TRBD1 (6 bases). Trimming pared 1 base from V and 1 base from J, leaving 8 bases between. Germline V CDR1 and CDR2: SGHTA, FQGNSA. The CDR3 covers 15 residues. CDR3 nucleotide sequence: TGTGCCAGCAGCTTAGGGACAGCGTCCTACAATGAGCAGTTCTTC. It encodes CASSLGTASYNEQFF.

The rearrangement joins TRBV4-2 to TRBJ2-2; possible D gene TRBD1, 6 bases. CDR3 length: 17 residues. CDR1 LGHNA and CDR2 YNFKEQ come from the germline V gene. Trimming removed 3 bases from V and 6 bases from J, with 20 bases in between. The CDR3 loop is CASSHGDNPASAGELFF. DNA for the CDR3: TGTGCCAGCAGCCACGGGGACAACCCCGCGTCAGCCGGGGAGCTGTTTTTT.

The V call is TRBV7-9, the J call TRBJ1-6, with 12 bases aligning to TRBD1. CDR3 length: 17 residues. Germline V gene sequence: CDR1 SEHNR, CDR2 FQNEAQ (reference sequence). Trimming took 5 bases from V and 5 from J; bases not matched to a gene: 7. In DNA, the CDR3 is TGTGCCAGCAGCAAACCCGGGACAGGGGGCAATAATTCACCCCTCCACTTT. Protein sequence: CASSKPGTGGNNSPLHF.

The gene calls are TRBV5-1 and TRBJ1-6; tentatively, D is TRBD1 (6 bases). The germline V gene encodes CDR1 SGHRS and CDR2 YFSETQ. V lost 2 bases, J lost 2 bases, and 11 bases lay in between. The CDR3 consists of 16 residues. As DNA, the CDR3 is TGCGCCAGCAGCTTTACAGGGATGCCCTATAATTCACCCCTCCACTTT. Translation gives CASSFTGMPYNSPLHF.

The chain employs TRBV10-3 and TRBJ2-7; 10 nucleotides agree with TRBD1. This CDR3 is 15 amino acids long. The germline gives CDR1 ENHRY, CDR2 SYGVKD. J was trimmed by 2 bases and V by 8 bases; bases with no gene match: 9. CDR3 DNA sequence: TGTGCCATCGCCGTCTCCGGGACAGGGGCCTACGAGCAGTACTTC. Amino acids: CAIAVSGTGAYEQYF.

The CDR3 here is CASRTGGNEKLFF. The CDR3 DNA is TGTGCCAGCAGGACAGGGGGAAACGAAAAACTGTTTTTT. This rearrangement joins TRBV12-3 or TRBV12-4 to TRBJ1-4; 9 bases are a match to TRBD1. The CDR3 length is 13 residues. V lost 6 bases, J lost 8 bases, and 4 bases stayed unmatched.

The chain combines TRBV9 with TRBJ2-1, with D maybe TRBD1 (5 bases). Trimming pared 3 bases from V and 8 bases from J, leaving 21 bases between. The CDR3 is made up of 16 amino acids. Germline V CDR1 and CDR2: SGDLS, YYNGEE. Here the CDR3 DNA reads TGTGCCAGCAGCGAACCAACCCAGGGAACGTCAGATGAGCAGTTCTTC. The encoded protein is CASSEPTQGTSDEQFF.

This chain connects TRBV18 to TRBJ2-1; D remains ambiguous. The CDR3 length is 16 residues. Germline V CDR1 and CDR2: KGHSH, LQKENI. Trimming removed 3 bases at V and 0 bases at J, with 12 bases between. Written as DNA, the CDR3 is TGTGCCAGCTCACCCGCGGCCTCGAGCTCCTACAATGAGCAGTTCTTC. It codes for CASSPAASSSYNEQFF.

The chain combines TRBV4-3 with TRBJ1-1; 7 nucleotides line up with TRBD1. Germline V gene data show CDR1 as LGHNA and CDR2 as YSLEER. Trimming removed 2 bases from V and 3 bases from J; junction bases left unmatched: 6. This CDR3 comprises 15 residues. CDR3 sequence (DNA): TGCGCCAGCAGCCAAATACAGGGGAGAGACACTGAAGCTTTCTTT. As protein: CASSQIQGRDTEAFF.

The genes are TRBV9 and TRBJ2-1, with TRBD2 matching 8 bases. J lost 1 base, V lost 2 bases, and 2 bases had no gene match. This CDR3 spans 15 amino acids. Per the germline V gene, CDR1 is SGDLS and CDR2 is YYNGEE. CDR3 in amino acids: CASSVTSGSYNEQFF. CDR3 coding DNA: TGTGCCAGCAGCGTTACTAGCGGTTCCTACAATGAGCAGTTCTTC. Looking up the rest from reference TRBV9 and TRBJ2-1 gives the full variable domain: DSGVTQTPKHLITATGQRVTLRCSPRSGDLSVYWYQQSLDQGLQFLIQYYNGEERAKGNILERFSAQQFPDLHSELNLSSLELGDSALYFCASSVTSGSYNEQFFGPGTRLTVL.